A selection of T cell receptor beta chains follows, all from one sample in a study of PD-1 blockade in classical Hodgkin lymphoma. TCRdb's copy holds only in-frame clones and misses some; the assay was immunoSEQ multiplex PCR. Among some 4,000 clones listed, around 76% were seen once. The sample was CD4+ T cells from blood, taken at baseline. These receptor sequences come from a human donor with classical Hodgkin lymphoma. CDR3s include the opening cysteine and the closing phenylalanine or tryptophan. A D gene is named only where the DNA matches it firmly. Where a row states a size, it is once, few, many or the class of an expanded clone; other rows omit it.

V	D	size	J	DNA	CDR3
TRBV2	TRBD1	NA	TRBJ1-5	TGTGCCAGCAGTGTTACCGGGACAGGTAATCAGCCCCAGCATTTT	CASSVTGTGNQPQHF
TRBV18	NA	few	TRBJ1-6	TGTGCCAGCTCACCCTCGAGGGATTCACCCCTCCACTTT	CASSPSRDSPLHF
TRBV5-5	NA	NA	TRBJ1-3	TGTGCCAGCAGCTTGGAATTGAGCCGCTCTGGAAACACCATATATTTT	CASSLELSRSGNTIYF
TRBV28	NA	once	TRBJ2-1	TGTGCCAGCGGCCCAAGAAGTTGGCAGTTCTTC	CASGPRSWQFF
TRBV4-2	TRBD2	NA	TRBJ2-4	TGTGCCAGCAGCCGAAGCCACGGCGGGGGGGCGGGAGAAAACATTCAGTACTTC	CASSRSHGGGAGENIQYF
TRBV5-5	NA	NA	TRBJ1-1	TGTGCCAGCAGCTTGGGGACAGTTTTGAACACTGAAGCTTTCTTT	CASSLGTVLNTEAFF
TRBV5-1	NA	NA	TRBJ1-1	TGCGCCAGCAGCTTGGCCAACGGCAGGAACACTGAAGCTTTCTTT	CASSLANGRNTEAFF
TRBV7-6	NA	once	TRBJ2-3	TGTGCCAGCAGCTTAGCCCTAGACACAGATACGCAGTATTTT	CASSLALDTDTQYF
TRBV5-1	NA	NA	TRBJ2-5	TGCGCCAGCAGCTTGGACAGGTTGGAGGGGACCCAGTACTTC	CASSLDRLEGTQYF
TRBV5-4	TRBD1	NA	TRBJ1-3	TGTGCCAGCAGCTTGACCGGGACAGGGAACGACCGTGCGAACACCATATATTTT	CASSLTGTGNDRANTIYF